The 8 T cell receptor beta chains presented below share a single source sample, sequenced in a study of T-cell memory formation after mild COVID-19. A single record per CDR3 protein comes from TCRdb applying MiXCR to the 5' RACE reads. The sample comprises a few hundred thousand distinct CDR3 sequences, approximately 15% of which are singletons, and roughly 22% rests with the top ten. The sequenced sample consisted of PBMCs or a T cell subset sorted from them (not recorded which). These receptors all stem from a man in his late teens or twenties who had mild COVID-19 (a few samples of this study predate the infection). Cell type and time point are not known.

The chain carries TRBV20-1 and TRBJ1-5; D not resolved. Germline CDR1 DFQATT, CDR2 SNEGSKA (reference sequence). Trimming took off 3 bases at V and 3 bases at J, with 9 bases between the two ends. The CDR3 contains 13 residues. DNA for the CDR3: TGCAGTGCTAGCGGTGCAAACAATCAGCCCCAGCATTTT. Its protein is CSASGANNQPQHF.

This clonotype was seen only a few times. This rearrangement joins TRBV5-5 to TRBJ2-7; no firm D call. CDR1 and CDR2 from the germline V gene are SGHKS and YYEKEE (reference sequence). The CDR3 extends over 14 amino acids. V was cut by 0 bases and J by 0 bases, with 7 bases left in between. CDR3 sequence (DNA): TGTGCCAGCAGCTTGGTACACCTCTCCTACGAGCAGTACTTC. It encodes CASSLVHLSYEQYF.

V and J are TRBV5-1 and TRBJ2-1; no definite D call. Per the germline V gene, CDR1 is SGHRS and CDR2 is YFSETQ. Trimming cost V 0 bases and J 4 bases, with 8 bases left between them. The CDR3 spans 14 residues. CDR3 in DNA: TGCGCCAGCAGCTTGGAGGCCTTTTACAATGAGCAGTTCTTC. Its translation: CASSLEAFYNEQFF.

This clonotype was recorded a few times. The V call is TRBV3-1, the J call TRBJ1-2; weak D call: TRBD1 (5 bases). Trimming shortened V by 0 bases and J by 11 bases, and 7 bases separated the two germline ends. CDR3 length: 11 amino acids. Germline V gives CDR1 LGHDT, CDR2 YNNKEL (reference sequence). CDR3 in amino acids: CASSQDAGYTF. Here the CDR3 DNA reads TGTGCCAGCAGCCAAGATGCAGGGTACACCTTC.

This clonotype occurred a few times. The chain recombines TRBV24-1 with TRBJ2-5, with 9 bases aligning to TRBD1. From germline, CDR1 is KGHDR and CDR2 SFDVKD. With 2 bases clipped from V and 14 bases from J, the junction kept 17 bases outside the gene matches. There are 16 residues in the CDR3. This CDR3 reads CATSDSPGQGLPFVYF. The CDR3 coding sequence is TGTGCCACCAGTGATTCGCCGGGACAGGGTCTTCCCTTTGTCTACTTC.

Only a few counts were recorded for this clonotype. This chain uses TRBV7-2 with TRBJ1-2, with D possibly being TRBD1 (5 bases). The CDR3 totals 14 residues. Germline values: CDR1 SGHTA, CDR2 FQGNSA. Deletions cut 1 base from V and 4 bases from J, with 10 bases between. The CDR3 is CASSLDWGGYGYTF. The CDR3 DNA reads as TGTGCCAGCAGCTTAGATTGGGGCGGCTATGGCTACACCTTC. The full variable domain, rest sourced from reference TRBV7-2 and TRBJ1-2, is GAGVSQSPSNKVTEKGKDVELRCDPISGHTALYWYRQSLGQGLEFLIYFQGNSAPDKSGLPSDRFSAERTGGSVSTLTIQRTQQEDSAVYLCASSLDWGGYGYTFGSGTRLTVV.

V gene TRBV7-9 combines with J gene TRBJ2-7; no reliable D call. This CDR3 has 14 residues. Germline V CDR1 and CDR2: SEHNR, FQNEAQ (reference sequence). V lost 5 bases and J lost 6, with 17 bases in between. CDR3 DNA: TGTGCCAGCAGCCCAAGTTCGCCGTGGCGCGAGCAGTACTTC. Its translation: CASSPSSPWREQYF.

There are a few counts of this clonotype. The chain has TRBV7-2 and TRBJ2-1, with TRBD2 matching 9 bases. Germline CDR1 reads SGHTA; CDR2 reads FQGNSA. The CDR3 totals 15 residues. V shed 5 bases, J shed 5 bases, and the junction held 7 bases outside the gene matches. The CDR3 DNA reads TGTGCCAGCAGCGCGAGCGGGGGGACCCACAATGAGCAGTTCTTC. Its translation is CASSASGGTHNEQFF. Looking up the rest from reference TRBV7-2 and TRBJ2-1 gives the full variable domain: GAGVSQSPSNKVTEKGKDVELRCDPISGHTALYWYRQSLGQGLEFLIYFQGNSAPDKSGLPSDRFSAERTGGSVSTLTIQRTQQEDSAVYLCASSASGGTHNEQFFGPGTRLTVL.